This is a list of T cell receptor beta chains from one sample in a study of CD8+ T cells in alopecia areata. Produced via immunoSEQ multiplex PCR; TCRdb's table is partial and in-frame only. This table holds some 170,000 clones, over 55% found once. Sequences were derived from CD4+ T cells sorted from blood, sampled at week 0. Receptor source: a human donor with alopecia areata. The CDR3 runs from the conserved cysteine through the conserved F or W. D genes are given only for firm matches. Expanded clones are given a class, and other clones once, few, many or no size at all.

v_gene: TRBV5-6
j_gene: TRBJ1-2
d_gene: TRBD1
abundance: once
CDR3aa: CASSIGQVIYGYTF
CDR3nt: TGTGCCAGCAGCATCGGACAGGTCATATATGGCTACACCTTC

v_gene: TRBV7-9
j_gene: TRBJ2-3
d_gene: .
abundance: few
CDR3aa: CASSPTGADTQYF
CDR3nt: TGTGCCAGCAGCCCTACGGGGGCAGATACGCAGTATTTT

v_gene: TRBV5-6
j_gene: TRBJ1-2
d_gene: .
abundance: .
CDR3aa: CASRQGPTGNYGYTF
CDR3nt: TGTGCCAGCAGGCAGGGTCCAACGGGGAACTATGGCTACACCTTC

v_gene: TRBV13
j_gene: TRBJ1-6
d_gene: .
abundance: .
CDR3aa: CASSQTLTVNGDSPLHF
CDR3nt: TGTGCCAGCAGCCAGACCTTAACAGTTAATGGGGATTCACCCCTCCACTTT

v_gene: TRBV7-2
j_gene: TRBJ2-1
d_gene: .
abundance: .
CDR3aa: CASSGNSNEQFF
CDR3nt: TGTGCCAGCAGCGGAAACAGCAATGAGCAGTTCTTC

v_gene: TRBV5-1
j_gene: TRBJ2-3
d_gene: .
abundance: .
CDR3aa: CASSTPPEGRAQYF
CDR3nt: TGCGCCAGCAGCACCCCACCTGAGGGAAGAGCGCAGTATTTT

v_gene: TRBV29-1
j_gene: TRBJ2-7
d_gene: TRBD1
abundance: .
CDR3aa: CSVGLRGPQYEQYF
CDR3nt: TGCAGCGTTGGACTCAGGGGGCCCCAATACGAGCAGTACTTC

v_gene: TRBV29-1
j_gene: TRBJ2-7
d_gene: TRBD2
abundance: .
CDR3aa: CSAGGVSYEQYF
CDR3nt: TGCAGCGCGGGAGGGGTCTCCTACGAGCAGTACTTC

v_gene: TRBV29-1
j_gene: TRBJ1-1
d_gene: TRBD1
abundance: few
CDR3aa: CSVETRQGNTEAFF
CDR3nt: TGCAGCGTTGAAACTCGACAGGGGAACACTGAAGCTTTCTTT

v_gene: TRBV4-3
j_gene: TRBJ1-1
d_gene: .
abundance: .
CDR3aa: CASSQVGGTEAFF
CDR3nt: TGCGCCAGCAGCCAAGTGGGGGGCACTGAAGCTTTCTTT

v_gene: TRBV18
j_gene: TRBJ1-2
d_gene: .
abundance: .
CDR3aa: CASSPREGQLTSYGYTF
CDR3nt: TGTGCCAGCTCACCAAGAGAAGGACAGTTGACTTCCTATGGCTACACCTTC

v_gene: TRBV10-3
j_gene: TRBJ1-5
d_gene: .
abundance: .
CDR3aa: CAISEGQQNQPQHF
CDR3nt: TGTGCCATCAGTGAAGGACAGCAGAATCAGCCCCAGCATTTT

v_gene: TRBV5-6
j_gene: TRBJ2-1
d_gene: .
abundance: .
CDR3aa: CASLEGTLFHEQFF
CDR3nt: TGTGCCAGCCTAGAAGGGACTCTCTTCCATGAGCAGTTCTTC

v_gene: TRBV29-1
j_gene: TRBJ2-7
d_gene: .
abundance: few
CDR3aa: CSVTLRNYEQYF
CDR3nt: TGCAGCGTCACCTTACGGAACTACGAGCAGTACTTC

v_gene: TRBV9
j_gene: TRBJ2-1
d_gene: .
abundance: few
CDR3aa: CASSVLGATYNEQFF
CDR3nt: TGTGCCAGCAGCGTTTTGGGGGCTACCTACAATGAGCAGTTCTTC

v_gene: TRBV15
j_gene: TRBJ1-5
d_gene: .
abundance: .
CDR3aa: CATSRDKAVQPQHF
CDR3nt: TGTGCCACCAGCAGAGACAAGGCGGTTCAGCCCCAGCATTTT

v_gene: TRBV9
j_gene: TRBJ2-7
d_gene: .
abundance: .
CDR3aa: CANNQDSSYEQYF
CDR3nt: TGTGCCAACAACCAGGACAGTTCCTACGAGCAGTACTTC

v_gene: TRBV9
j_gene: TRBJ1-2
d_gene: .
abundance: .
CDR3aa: CASSVETASNYGYTF
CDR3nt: TGTGCCAGCAGCGTAGAAACAGCCTCTAACTATGGCTACACCTTC

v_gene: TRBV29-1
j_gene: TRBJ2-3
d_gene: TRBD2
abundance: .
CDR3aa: CSVELLWRGGRPSDTQYF
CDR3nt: TGCAGCGTTGAACTTTTGTGGCGGGGGGGCCGCCCTTCAGATACGCAGTATTTT

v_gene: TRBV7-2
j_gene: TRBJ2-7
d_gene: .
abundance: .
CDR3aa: CASSLGRSNYEQYF
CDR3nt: TGTGCCAGCAGCTTAGGACGGTCCAACTACGAGCAGTACTTC

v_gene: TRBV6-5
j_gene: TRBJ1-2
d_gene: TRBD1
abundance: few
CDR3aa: CASRLTGAYGYTF
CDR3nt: TGTGCCAGCAGACTCACAGGGGCCTATGGCTACACCTTC

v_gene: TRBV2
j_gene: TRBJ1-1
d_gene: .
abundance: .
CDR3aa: CASKPTGSTGLTEAFF
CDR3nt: TGTGCCAGCAAACCGACCGGTTCCACCGGTTTGACTGAAGCTTTCTTT

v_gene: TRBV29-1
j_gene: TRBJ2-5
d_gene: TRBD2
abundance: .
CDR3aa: CSAHGAGGSQETQYF
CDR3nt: TGCAGCGCCCACGGTGCGGGGGGATCACAAGAGACCCAGTACTTC

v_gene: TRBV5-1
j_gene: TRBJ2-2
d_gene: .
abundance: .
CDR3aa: CASSLRMASGELFF
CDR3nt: TGCGCCAGCAGCTTGAGGATGGCAAGCGGGGAGCTGTTTTTT

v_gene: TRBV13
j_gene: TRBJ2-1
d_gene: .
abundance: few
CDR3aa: CASSHRVRNEQFF
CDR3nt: TGTGCCAGCAGCCACAGGGTTCGGAATGAGCAGTTCTTC

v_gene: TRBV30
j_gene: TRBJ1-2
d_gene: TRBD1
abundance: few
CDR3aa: CAWSRTGGMDYGYTF
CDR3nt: TGTGCCTGGAGTCGGACAGGGGGCATGGACTATGGCTACACCTTC

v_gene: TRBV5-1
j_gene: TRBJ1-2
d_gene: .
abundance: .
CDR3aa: CASSFTKNYGYTF
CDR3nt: TGCGCCAGCAGCTTTACTAAAAACTATGGCTACACCTTC

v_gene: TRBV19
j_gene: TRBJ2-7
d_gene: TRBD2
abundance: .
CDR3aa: CASSISGLVYEQYF
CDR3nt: TGTGCCAGTAGTATCAGTGGACTAGTGTACGAGCAGTACTTC

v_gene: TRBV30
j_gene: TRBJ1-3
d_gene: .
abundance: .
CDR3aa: CAWSGGYGNTIYF
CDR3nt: TGTGCCTGGAGCGGGGGCTATGGAAACACCATATATTTT

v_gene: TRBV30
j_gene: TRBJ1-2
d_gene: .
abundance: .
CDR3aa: CAWSATGGARGYTF
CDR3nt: TGTGCCTGGAGCGCAACCGGCGGGGCGCGGGGCTACACCTTC

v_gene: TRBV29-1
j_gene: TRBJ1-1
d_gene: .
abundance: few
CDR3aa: CSVQGKNTEAFF
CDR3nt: TGCAGCGTCCAGGGAAAGAACACTGAAGCTTTCTTT

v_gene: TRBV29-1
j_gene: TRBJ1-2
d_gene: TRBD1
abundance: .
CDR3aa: CSVEGAGIDTF
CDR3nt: TGCAGCGTCGAGGGGGCTGGTATTGACACCTTC

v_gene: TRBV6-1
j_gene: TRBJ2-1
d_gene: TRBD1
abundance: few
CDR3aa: CASSPPGTGVHEQFF
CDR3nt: TGTGCCAGCAGCCCCCCCGGGACAGGGGTACATGAGCAGTTCTTC

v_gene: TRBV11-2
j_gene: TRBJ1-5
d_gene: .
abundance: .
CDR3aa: CASSLEGQPQHF
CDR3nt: TGTGCCAGCAGCTTAGAGGGTCAGCCCCAGCATTTT

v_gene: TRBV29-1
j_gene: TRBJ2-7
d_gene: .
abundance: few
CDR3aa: CSVGLGYEQYF
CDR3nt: TGCAGCGTTGGGTTGGGCTACGAGCAGTACTTC

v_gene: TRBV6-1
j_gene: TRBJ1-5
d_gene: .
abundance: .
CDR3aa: CASSDGVGGRVQPQHF
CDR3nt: TGTGCCAGCAGTGACGGAGTCGGGGGTCGGGTTCAGCCCCAGCATTTT

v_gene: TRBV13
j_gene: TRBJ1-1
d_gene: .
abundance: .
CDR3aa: CASSPRGMNTEAFF
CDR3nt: TGTGCCAGCAGCCCCCGCGGGATGAACACTGAAGCTTTCTTT

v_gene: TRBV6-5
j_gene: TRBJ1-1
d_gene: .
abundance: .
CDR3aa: CASSRATEAFF
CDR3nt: TGTGCCAGCAGCCGGGCGACTGAAGCTTTCTTT

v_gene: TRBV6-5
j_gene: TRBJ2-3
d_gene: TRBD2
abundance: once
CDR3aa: CATGLAGTDTQYF
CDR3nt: TGTGCCACGGGACTAGCGGGGACAGATACGCAGTATTTT

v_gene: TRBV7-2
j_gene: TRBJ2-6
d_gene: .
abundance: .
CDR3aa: CASSSGPQVANVLTF
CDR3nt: TGTGCCAGCAGTTCCGGGCCCCAGGTGGCCAACGTCCTGACTTTC

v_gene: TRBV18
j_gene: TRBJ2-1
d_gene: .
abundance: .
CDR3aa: CASSPPGWNEQFF
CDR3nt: TGTGCCAGCTCACCACCTGGGTGGAATGAGCAGTTCTTC